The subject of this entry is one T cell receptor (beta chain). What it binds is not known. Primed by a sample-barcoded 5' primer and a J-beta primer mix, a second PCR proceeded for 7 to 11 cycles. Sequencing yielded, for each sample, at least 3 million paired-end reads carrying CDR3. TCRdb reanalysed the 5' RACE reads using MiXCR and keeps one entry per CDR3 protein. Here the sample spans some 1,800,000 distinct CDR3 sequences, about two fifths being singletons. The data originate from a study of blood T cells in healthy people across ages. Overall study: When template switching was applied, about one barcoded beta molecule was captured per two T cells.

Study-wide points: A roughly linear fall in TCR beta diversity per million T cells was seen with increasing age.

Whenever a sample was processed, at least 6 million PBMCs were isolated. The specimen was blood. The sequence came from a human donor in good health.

In nucleotides, the CDR3 is TGTGCCAGCAGCGACACAGGGGGCACAGATACGCAGTATTTT. Translated, it gives CASSDTGGTDTQYF. The rearrangement links TRBV3-1 to TRBJ2-3; 7 bases line up with TRBD1. The CDR3 runs 14 residues. V shed 5 bases and J 1 base; nucleotides not matched to a gene: 3. CDR1 LGHDT and CDR2 YNNKEL come from the germline V gene (reference sequence).